A single sample gave rise to the 14 T cell receptor beta chains below, sequenced in a study of blood T cell repertoires in COVID-19. TCRdb keeps only in-frame clones here, not all; method: immunoSEQ multiplex PCR. The repertoire holds under 75,000 clones, approximately 78% seen once, with about 15% in the top ten. Sequences were obtained from peripheral blood. The source of these receptors is a man older than 75 with acute or convalescent COVID-19.

This chain connects TRBV11-2 to TRBJ2-7, with D maybe TRBD2 (5 bases). The CDR3 totals 14 residues. Germline V gene data show CDR1 as SGHAT and CDR2 as FQNNGV. Deletions cut 5 bases from V and 1 base from J, with 12 bases between. The DNA for the CDR3 is TGTGCCAGCAGCAGCTCCCGAGGGTCCTACGAGCAGTACTTC. It translates to CASSSSRGSYEQYF. The whole variable domain, remainder taken from reference TRBV11-2 and TRBJ2-7, is EAGVAQSPRYKIIEKRQSVAFWCNPISGHATLYWYQQILGQGPKLLIQFQNNGVVDDSQLPKDRFSAERLKGVDSTLKIQPAKLEDSAVYLCASSSSRGSYEQYFGPGTRLTVT.

The CDR3 sequence: CASSPVWGGGGDYNEQFF. The DNA of the CDR3 is TGCGCCAGCAGCCCAGTCTGGGGGGGCGGGGGCGACTACAATGAGCAGTTCTTC. V and J are TRBV4-1 and TRBJ2-1; D is perhaps TRBD2 (7 bases). Germline values: CDR1 MGHRA, CDR2 YSYEKL. The CDR3 consists of 18 residues. V gave up 4 bases and J gave up 3 bases, with 22 bases separating them.

This clone was counted a single time. This rearrangement joins TRBV4-3 to TRBJ2-7; 9 bases line up with TRBD1. Germline trimming cut 3 bases from V and 2 bases from J; bases unmatched to any gene: 8. CDR1 and CDR2 from the germline V gene are LGHNA and YSLEER. The CDR3 runs 16 residues. The CDR3, as DNA: TGCGCCAGCAGCCAGGGGACAGGGCGGGTCACCTACGAGCAGTACTTC. It is translated as CASSQGTGRVTYEQYF.

The chain employs TRBV19 and TRBJ1-1; D may be TRBD1 (6 bases). V dropped 2 bases and J dropped 6 bases, with 10 bases sitting between them. Germline values: CDR1 LNHDA, CDR2 SQIVND (reference sequence). The CDR3 has 13 residues. The CDR3 DNA reads TGTGCCAGTAGTATAAATAGACAGGCTGAAGCTTTCTTT. This translates into CASSINRQAEAFF.

The CDR3 spells CASSIKRVSYNSPLHF. For the CDR3, the DNA is TGTGCCAGTAGTATTAAGAGGGTCTCCTATAATTCACCCCTCCACTTT. The gene calls are TRBV19 and TRBJ1-6, with D unresolved. The CDR3 contains 16 residues. The germline V gene encodes CDR1 LNHDA and CDR2 SQIVND (reference sequence). Between the trimmed V and J ends, which lost 3 bases and 0 bases, there was a span of 9 bases.

Details on this clone: Relative to the germline gene, one junction end is altered; a read error may explain this. The chain has TRBV29-1 and TRBJ2-7; D uncertain. CDR1 is SQVTM, CDR2 ANQGSEA, per germline. The CDR3 spans 12 residues. Here the CDR3 reads CSVSLARGEQHF. The DNA for the CDR3 is TGCAGCGTTAGCTTAGCTCGAGGTGAGCAGCACTTC.

This chain uses TRBV5-1 with TRBJ2-7, with a weak D call TRBD2 (5 bases). Germline lookup yields CDR1 SGHRS and CDR2 YFSETQ. With 5 bases removed from V and 0 bases from J, the gap between germline ends came to 18 bases. This CDR3 region has 16 residues. CDR3 protein: CASSPGVLGISYEQYF. In nucleotides, the CDR3 is TGCGCCAGCAGTCCCGGTGTACTAGGAATCTCCTACGAGCAGTACTTC.

The chain combines TRBV7-8 with TRBJ2-2; TRBD2 aligns across 8 bases. V shed 7 bases and J 0 bases; nucleotides not matched to a gene: 4. The CDR3 is made up of 15 amino acids. Germline loops: CDR1 SGHVS, CDR2 FQNEAQ. CDR3 DNA sequence: TGTGCCAGCATCAGGACTAGCACGAACACCGGGGAGCTGTTTTTT. Translation: CASIRTSTNTGELFF. Full variable domain (missing parts from reference TRBV7-8 and TRBJ2-2): GAGVSQSPRYKVAKRGQDVALRCDPISGHVSLFWYQQALGQGPEFLTYFQNEAQLDKSGLPSDRFFAERPEGSVSTLKIQRTQQEDSAVYLCASIRTSTNTGELFFGEGSRLTVL.

The V and J genes are TRBV2 and TRBJ2-7; TRBD2 matches at 9 bases. Germline lookup yields CDR1 SNHLY and CDR2 FYNNEI. The CDR3 extends over 14 amino acids. Trimming took 7 bases from V and 0 from J; bases not matched to a gene: 4. The DNA of the CDR3 is TGTGCCAGCACCAGCGGGAGGAGCTCCTACGAGCAGTACTTC. This translates into CASTSGRSSYEQYF.

The rearrangement links TRBV19 to TRBJ2-2; 8 bases fit TRBD2. Trimming removed 3 bases from V and 4 bases from J; junction bases left unmatched: 4. Germline assignment: CDR1 LNHDA and CDR2 SQIVND (reference sequence). CDR3 length: 15 amino acids. CDR3 nucleotides: TGTGCCAGTAGTATCGGGAGGGCGACCACCGGGGAGCTGTTTTTT. Protein product: CASSIGRATTGELFF.

The rearrangement links TRBV7-9 to TRBJ1-4, with 8 bases identical to TRBD1. Germline assignment: CDR1 SEHNR and CDR2 FQNEAQ (reference sequence). V was clipped by 5 bases and J by 6 bases; unmatched bases: 5. This CDR3 has 14 amino acids. The CDR3 bases are TGTGCCAGCAGCCTGGGACAGGTCTATGAAAAACTGTTTTTT. This translates into CASSLGQVYEKLFF.

This chain connects TRBV9 to TRBJ2-7, with TRBD1 identical over 8 bases. From germline, CDR1 is SGDLS and CDR2 YYNGEE. V was pared by 0 bases and J by 5 bases, with 7 bases of the junction left unmatched. This CDR3 region has 15 residues. The DNA for the CDR3 is TGTGCCAGCAGCGTAGGACAGGGGAGGACTGACGAGCAGTACTTC. Its translation is CASSVGQGRTDEQYF.

This chain uses TRBV2 with TRBJ1-6; TRBD1 matches at 7 bases. V lost 3 bases to trimming and J lost 4 bases; unmatched junction nucleotides: 9. The CDR3 length is 17 residues. Germline CDR1 reads SNHLY; CDR2 reads FYNNEI. This CDR3 reads CASSDSAGTAYNSPLHF. DNA of the CDR3: TGTGCCAGCAGTGATAGCGCGGGGACAGCGTATAATTCACCCCTCCACTTT.

V is TRBV28 and J is TRBJ1-3; perhaps TRBD1 as D (6 bases). The CDR3 loop spans 13 amino acids. Germline V CDR1 and CDR2: MDHEN, SYDVKM. Trimming shortened V by 2 bases and J by 6 bases, and 8 bases separated the two germline ends. CDR3 sequence: CASSLNRENTIYF. CDR3 coding DNA: TGTGCCAGCAGTTTAAACAGGGAAAACACCATATATTTT. Looking up the rest from reference TRBV28 and TRBJ1-3 gives the full variable domain: DVKVTQSSRYLVKRTGEKVFLECVQDMDHENMFWYRQDPGLGLRLIYFSYDVKMKEKGDIPEGYSVSREKKERFSLILESASTNQTSMYLCASSLNRENTIYFGEGSWLTVV.